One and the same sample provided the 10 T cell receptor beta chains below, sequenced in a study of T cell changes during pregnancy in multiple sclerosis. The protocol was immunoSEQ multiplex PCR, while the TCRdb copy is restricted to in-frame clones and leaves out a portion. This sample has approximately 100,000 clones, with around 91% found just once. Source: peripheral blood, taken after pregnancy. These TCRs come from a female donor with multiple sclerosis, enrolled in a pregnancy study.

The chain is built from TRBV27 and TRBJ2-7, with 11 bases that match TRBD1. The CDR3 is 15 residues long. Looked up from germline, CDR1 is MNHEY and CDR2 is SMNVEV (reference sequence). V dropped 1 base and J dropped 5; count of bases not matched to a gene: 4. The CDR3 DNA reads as TGTGCCAGCAGTTTATATGGGACAGGGGGGAACGAGCAGTACTTC. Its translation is CASSLYGTGGNEQYF.

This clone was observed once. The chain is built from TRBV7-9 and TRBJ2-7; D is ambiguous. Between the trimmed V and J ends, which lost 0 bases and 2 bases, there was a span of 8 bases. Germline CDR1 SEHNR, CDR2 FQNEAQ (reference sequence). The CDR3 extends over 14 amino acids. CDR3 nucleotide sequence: TGTGCCAGCAGCTTAGCGCGAGGTACCTACGAGCAGTACTTC. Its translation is CASSLARGTYEQYF.

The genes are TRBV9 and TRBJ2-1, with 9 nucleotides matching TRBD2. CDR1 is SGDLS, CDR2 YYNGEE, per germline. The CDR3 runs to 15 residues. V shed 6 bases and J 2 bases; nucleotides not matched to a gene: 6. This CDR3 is CASTISGSTYNEQFF. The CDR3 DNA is TGTGCCAGCACGATTAGCGGGAGTACCTACAATGAGCAGTTCTTC.

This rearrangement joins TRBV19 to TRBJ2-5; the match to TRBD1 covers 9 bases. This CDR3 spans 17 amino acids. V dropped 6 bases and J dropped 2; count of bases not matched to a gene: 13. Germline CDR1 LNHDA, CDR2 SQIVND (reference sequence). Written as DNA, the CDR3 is TGTGCCAGTAGCCGGGGGACAGGGCAAAAACAACAAGAGACCCAGTACTTC. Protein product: CASSRGTGQKQQETQYF.

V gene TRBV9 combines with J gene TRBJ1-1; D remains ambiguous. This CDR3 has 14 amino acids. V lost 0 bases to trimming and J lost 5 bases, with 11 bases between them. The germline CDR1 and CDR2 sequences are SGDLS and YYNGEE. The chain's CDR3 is CASSVEGGGTEAFF. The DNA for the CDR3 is TGTGCCAGCAGCGTAGAGGGCGGCGGGACTGAAGCTTTCTTT.

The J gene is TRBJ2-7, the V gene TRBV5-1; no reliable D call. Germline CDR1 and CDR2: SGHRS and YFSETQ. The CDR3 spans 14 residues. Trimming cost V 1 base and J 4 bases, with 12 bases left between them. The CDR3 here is CASSLRVTDYEQYF. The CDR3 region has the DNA TGCGCCAGCAGCTTGAGAGTGACTGATTACGAGCAGTACTTC.

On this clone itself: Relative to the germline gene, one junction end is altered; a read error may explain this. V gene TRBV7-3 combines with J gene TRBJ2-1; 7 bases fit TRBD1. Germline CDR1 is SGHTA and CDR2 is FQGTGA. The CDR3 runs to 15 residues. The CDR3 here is CASSVTGAPTDEQFF. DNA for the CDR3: TGTGCCAGCAGCGTAACAGGGGCACCCACGGATGAGCAGTTCTTC.

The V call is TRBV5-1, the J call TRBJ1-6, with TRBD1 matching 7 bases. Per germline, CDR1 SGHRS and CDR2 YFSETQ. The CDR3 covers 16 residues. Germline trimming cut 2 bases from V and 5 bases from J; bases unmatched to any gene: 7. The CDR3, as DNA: TGCGCCAGCAGCTTTAACAGGGGAAAGGATAATTCACCCCTCCACTTT. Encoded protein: CASSFNRGKDNSPLHF.

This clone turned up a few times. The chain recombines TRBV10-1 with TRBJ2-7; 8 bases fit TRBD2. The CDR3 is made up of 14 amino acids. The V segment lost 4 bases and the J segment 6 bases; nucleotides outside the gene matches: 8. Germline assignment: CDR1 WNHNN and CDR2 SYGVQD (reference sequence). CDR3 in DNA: TGCGCCAGCAGTGGGGGACTAGTCTCGTCCGAGCAGTACTTC. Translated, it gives CASSGGLVSSEQYF.

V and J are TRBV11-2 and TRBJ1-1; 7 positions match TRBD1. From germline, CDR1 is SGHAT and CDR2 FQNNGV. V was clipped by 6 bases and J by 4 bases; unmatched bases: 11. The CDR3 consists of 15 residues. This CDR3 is CASSPHRGAGTEAFF. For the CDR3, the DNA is TGTGCCAGCAGTCCCCACAGGGGCGCGGGCACTGAAGCTTTCTTT.